This TCR beta chain was sequenced for a study of T cell responses to AZD1222 COVID-19 vaccine. Study conclusions and caveats: The repertoires were collected only after the peak T cell response. Donors were mostly white British, more females; clonal diversity possibly underestimated.

In regard to this clone: Its antigen is unidentified.

CDR1 is SGHRS, CDR2 YFSETQ, per germline. This CDR3 has 14 residues. V dropped 0 bases and J dropped 7 bases, with 10 bases sitting between them. Sequencing was performed with immunoSEQ multiplex PCR; in TCRdb, only in-frame clones are kept and a portion is missing. Of 180,000 or so clones in the sample, 92% are singletons; the top ten hold 1% to 1.5%. The starting material was peripheral blood, obtained 28 days after the second AZD1222 dose. The chain has TRBV5-1 and TRBJ1-4; D is uncertain. This clonotype was sampled from an adult who received the AZD1222 COVID-19 vaccine. The CDR3 DNA follows: TGCGCCAGCAGCTTGGGGGGAGGAGGTGAAAAACTGTTTTTT. It is translated as CASSLGGGGEKLFF. Full variable domain (missing parts from reference TRBV5-1 and TRBJ1-4): KAGVTQTPRYLIKTRGQQVTLSCSPISGHRSVSWYQQTPGQGLQFLFEYFSETQRNKGNFPGRFSGRQFSNSRSEMNVSTLELGDSALYLCASSLGGGGEKLFFGSGTQLSVL.